This T cell receptor beta chain is drawn from a study of cytomegalovirus exposure and HLA in healthy donors. PCR involved 60 Vbeta and 13 Jbeta primers. TCRdb keeps only in-frame clones here, not all; method: immunoSEQ multiplex PCR. Of roughly 100,000 clones listed, 82% are singletons. The sequence came from a man aged 45 to 65 in good health and CMV-seronegative. Material: PBMCs.

CDR3 amino acids: CASSGLGSSNQPQHF. The CDR3 DNA is TGTGCCAGCAGTGGGTTAGGGAGTAGCAATCAGCCCCAGCATTTT. The rearrangement joins TRBV2 to TRBJ1-5, with unresolved D. This CDR3 has 15 amino acids. Germline V gives CDR1 SNHLY, CDR2 FYNNEI. The V end lost 4 bases, the J end lost 0 bases, and 10 bases lay between the germline ends.